The table lists the clone carrying this T cell receptor beta chain with many counts. This record belongs to a study of kidney transplant recipient with SARS-CoV-2 infection. Germline V gives CDR1 SSHAT, CDR2 FNYEAQ (reference sequence). The ends were cut back, 4 bases at V and 4 bases at J, with 22 bases in the middle. The CDR3 is 17 amino acids. TCRdb independently ran MiXCR on the reads; one entry per CDR3 protein. The top ten clones hold around 7.8% of a sample with approximately 250,000 distinct CDR3 sequences, about 28% of them seen once. The chain joins TRBV7-7 to TRBJ1-2; D call uncertain. This receptor was taken from a male patient between 25 and 39 years old who had COVID-19 and was a kidney transplant recipient. Some T cells may be the graft donor's. The sequenced sample was a blood sample, obtained at baseline and between days 110 and 120 from a kidney transplant recipient. The CDR3 protein is CASSYKCKCRKTYGYTF. DNA of the CDR3: TGTGCCAGCAGCTACAAGTGTAAGTGCCGAAAGACCTATGGCTACACCTTC. The variable domain in full, completed from reference TRBV7-7 and TRBJ1-2, reads GAGVSQSPRYKVTKRGQDVTLRCDPISSHATLYWYQQALGQGPEFLTYFNYEAQPDKSGLPSDRFSAERPEGSISTLTIQRTEQRDSAMYRCASSYKCKCRKTYGYTFGSGTRLTVV.